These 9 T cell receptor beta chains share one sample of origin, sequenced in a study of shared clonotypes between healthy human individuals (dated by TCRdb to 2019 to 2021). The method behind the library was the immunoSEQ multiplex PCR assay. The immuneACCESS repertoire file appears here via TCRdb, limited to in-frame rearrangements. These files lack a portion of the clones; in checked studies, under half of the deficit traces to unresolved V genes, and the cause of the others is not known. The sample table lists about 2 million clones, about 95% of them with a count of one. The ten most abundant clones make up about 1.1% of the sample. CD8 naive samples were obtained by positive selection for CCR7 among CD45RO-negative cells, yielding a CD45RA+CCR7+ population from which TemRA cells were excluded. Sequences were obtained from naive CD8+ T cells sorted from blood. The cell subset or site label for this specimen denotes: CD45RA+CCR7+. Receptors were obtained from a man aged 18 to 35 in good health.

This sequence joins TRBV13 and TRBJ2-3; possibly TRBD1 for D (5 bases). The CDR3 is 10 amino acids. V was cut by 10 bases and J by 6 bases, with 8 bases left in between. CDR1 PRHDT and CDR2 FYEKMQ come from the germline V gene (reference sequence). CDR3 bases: TGTGCCACTTCAGGGGATACGCAGTATTTT. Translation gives CATSGDTQYF.

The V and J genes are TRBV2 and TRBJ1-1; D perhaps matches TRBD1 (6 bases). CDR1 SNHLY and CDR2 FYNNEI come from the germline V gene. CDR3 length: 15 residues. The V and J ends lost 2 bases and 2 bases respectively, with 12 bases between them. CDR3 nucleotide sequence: TGTGCCAGCAGTGAATTAGACAGGATCAACACTGAAGCTTTCTTT. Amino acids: CASSELDRINTEAFF.

The chain's CDR3 is CASSQASGGSTDTQYF. For the CDR3, the DNA is TGTGCCAGCAGCCAAGCTAGCGGGGGGAGCACAGATACGCAGTATTTT. The genes are TRBV7-9 and TRBJ2-3; 11 bases are shared with TRBD2. Germline assignment: CDR1 SEHNR and CDR2 FQNEAQ (reference sequence). The CDR3 runs to 16 residues. V lost 5 bases to trimming and J lost 0 bases; unmatched junction nucleotides: 4.

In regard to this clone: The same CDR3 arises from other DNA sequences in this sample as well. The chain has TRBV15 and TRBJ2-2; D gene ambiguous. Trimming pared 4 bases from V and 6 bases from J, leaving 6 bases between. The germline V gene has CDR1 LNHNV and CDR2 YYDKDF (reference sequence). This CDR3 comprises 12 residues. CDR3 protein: CATSTVAGELFF. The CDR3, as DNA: TGTGCCACCAGCACAGTGGCCGGGGAGCTGTTTTTT.

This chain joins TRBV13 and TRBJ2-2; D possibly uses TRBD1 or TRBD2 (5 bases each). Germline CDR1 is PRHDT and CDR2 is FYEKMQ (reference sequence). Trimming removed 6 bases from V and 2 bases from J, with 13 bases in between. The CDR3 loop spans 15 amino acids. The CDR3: CASRIGTANTGELFF. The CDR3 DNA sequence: TGTGCCAGCAGGATCGGGACGGCAAACACCGGGGAGCTGTTTTTT.

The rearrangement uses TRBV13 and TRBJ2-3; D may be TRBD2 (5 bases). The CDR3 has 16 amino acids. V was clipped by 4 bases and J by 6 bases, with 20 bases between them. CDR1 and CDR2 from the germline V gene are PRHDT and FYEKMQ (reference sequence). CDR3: CASSWRGRSLSDTQYF. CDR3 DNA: TGTGCCAGCAGCTGGAGAGGGCGCAGCCTTTCCGATACGCAGTATTTT.

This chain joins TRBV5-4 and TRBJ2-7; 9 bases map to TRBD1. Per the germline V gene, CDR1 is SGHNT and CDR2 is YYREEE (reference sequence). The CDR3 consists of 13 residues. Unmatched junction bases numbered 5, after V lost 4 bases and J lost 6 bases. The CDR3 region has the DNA TGTGCCAGCAGCCCGGGACAGGGTCCCGAGCAGTACTTC. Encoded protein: CASSPGQGPEQYF.

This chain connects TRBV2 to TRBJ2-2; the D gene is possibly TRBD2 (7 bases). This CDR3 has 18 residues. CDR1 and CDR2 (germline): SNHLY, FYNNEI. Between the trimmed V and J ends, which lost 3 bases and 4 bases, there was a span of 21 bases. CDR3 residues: CASSDPRGGHTPTGELFF. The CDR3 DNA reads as TGTGCCAGCAGTGACCCGAGGGGGGGCCATACTCCCACCGGGGAGCTGTTTTTT.

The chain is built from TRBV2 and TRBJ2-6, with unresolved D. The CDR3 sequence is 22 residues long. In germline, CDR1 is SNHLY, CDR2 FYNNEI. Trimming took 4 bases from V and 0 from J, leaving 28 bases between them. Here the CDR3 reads CASSGSWVKASPYDSGANVLTF. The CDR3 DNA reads TGTGCCAGCAGTGGGTCTTGGGTAAAGGCCTCCCCATATGACTCTGGGGCCAACGTCCTGACTTTC.